The 31 T cell receptor beta chains below were found in one sample sequenced in a study of radiation and T cells in renal cell carcinoma. This table comes from immunoSEQ multiplex PCR, and its TCRdb copy is limited to in-frame clones, with some not included. The sample yields 60,000 to 80,000 clones, roughly 87% seen once. Noted time point: blood 2 weeks post-SBRT. The treatment denotes: 15 Gy SBRT to primary tumor, nephrectomy 4 weeks later. The specimen was blood, collected from a patient whose treatment included radiotherapy and nephrectomy. These receptors came from a man aged 60-69 years with renal cell carcinoma.

The chain links TRBV2 to TRBJ1-3; D is uncertain. CDR1 and CDR2 (germline): SNHLY, FYNNEI. This CDR3 is built from 12 residues. V was trimmed by 1 base and J by 3 bases, leaving 1 base between them. In DNA form, the CDR3 reads TGTGCCAGCAGTGAAGTTGGAAACACCATATATTTT. Its translation: CASSEVGNTIYF.

The J gene is TRBJ2-1, the V gene TRBV6-5; D might be TRBD1 (6 bases). V lost 2 bases, J lost 2 bases, and 7 bases lay in between. This CDR3 comprises 14 residues. CDR1 and CDR2 from the germline V gene are MNHEY and SVGAGI. The DNA of the CDR3 is TGTGCCAGCAGTTACCGGACAGCCTACAATGAGCAGTTCTTC. This gives the protein CASSYRTAYNEQFF.

This chain joins TRBV5-6 and TRBJ2-1; 11 bases match TRBD2. V lost 1 base to trimming and J lost 2 bases; unmatched junction nucleotides: 8. From germline, CDR1 is SGHDT and CDR2 YYEEEE. This CDR3 has 18 residues. CDR3 nucleotides: TGTGCCAGCAGCTTGACTAGCGGGAGAATGGGCGCCTACAATGAGCAGTTCTTC. Residues: CASSLTSGRMGAYNEQFF.

The chain has TRBV28 and TRBJ2-5, with D hard to call. Germline V CDR1 and CDR2: MDHEN, SYDVKM. This CDR3 has 13 amino acids. V dropped 7 bases and J dropped 3 bases, with 12 bases sitting between them. The CDR3 nucleotides are TGTGCCAGCACCCGGCCCCCGAAAGAGACCCAGTACTTC. Amino acid sequence: CASTRPPKETQYF. Full variable domain (missing parts from reference TRBV28 and TRBJ2-5): DVKVTQSSRYLVKRTGEKVFLECVQDMDHENMFWYRQDPGLGLRLIYFSYDVKMKEKGDIPEGYSVSREKKERFSLILESASTNQTSMYLCASTRPPKETQYFGPGTRLLVL.

The chain joins TRBV5-1 to TRBJ1-1; D remains unclear. Germline V gene data show CDR1 as SGHRS and CDR2 as YFSETQ. CDR3 length: 12 amino acids. CDR3 region: CPIGLPNTEAFF. The CDR3 nucleotides read TGCCCTATTGGACTTCCCAACACTGAAGCTTTCTTT.

The gene calls are TRBV4-3 and TRBJ1-1; the D is unclear. The V end was cut by 4 bases, the J end by 7 bases, with 19 bases between. The CDR3 has 15 amino acids. Germline CDR1 LGHNA, CDR2 YSLEER. CDR3 bases: TGCGCCAGCAGCCCCCACGGTCAAGGTACGAATGAAGCTTTCTTT. Residues: CASSPHGQGTNEAFF.

This chain uses TRBV6-5 with TRBJ2-7; 10 bases are shared with TRBD2. This CDR3 comprises 15 residues. In germline, CDR1 is MNHEY, CDR2 SVGAGI. V lost 7 bases and J lost 6; bases outside the gene matches: 12. CDR3 sequence: CASISSGREWGEQYF. Here the CDR3 DNA reads TGTGCCAGCATTTCTAGCGGGAGAGAATGGGGCGAGCAGTACTTC.

This chain joins TRBV7-3 and TRBJ2-6, with a tentative D call TRBD2 (5 bases). The CDR3 has 16 amino acids. V dropped 5 bases and J dropped 3 bases, with 14 bases sitting between them. Looked up from germline, CDR1 is SGHTA and CDR2 is FQGTGA. In DNA form, the CDR3 reads TGTGCCAGCAGCCCCCCCGGCGGGCTTGGGGCCAACGTCCTGACTTTC. Protein: CASSPPGGLGANVLTF.

The chain recombines TRBV18 with TRBJ2-7, with a possible D match to TRBD1 (5 bases). Trimming removed 1 base from V and 1 base from J, with 8 bases in between. Germline loops: CDR1 KGHSH, CDR2 LQKENI. The CDR3 totals 14 residues. CDR3 amino acids: CASSPQGISYEQYF. The CDR3 DNA sequence: TGTGCCAGCTCACCACAGGGGATATCCTACGAGCAGTACTTC.

The CDR3 coding sequence is TGTGCCAGCAGCTTGAAAGGGAAAGACTACGAGCAGTACTTC. It yields the protein CASSLKGKDYEQYF. This chain connects TRBV5-6 to TRBJ2-7, with D unclear. The CDR3 consists of 14 residues. Trimming shortened V by 1 base and J by 3 bases, and 11 bases separated the two germline ends. Germline CDR1 and CDR2: SGHDT and YYEEEE.

Comment on this clone: A clone one base away is much larger, so this may be a read error. This chain links TRBV5-4 with TRBJ1-3; D uncertain. Germline V gives CDR1 SGHNT, CDR2 YYREEE (reference sequence). Deletions cut 0 bases from V and 0 bases from J, with 4 bases between. The CDR3 consists of 14 residues. CDR3 loop: CASSLDSSGNTIYF. The CDR3 DNA reads TGTGCCAGCAGCTTGGACAGCTCTGGAAACACCATATATTTT.

The V call is TRBV6-1, the J call TRBJ2-7, with 8 bases identical to TRBD2. The CDR3 spans 14 residues. Per germline, CDR1 MNHNS and CDR2 SASEGT. The trim removed 4 bases at V and 4 bases at J, leaving 6 bases unmatched. The CDR3 here is CASSAARGGYEQYF. CDR3 nucleotides: TGTGCCAGCAGTGCCGCTCGCGGGGGGTACGAGCAGTACTTC.

This clone was counted a single time. The rearrangement links TRBV27 to TRBJ1-1; a weak D match, TRBD1 (6 bases). This CDR3 is built from 14 residues. CDR1 and CDR2 (germline): MNHEY, SMNVEV (reference sequence). V lost 5 bases and J 0 bases, leaving 10 bases between the germline ends. The CDR3 nucleotides read TGTGCCAGCAGTACGACAGGCCTGAACACTGAAGCTTTCTTT. Translation: CASSTTGLNTEAFF.

The V gene is TRBV30, the J gene TRBJ2-7; D unresolved. The length of the CDR3 is 11 residues. CDR1 is GTSNPN and CDR2 is SVGIG in the germline V gene (reference sequence). V was cut by 1 base and J by 3 bases, with 4 bases left in between. CDR3 region: CAWSEGYEQYF. The CDR3 DNA is TGTGCCTGGAGTGAGGGCTACGAGCAGTACTTC.

This clone has a handful of counts. J is TRBJ1-2 and V is TRBV4-1; possible D gene TRBD1, 5 bases. The CDR3 is 14 amino acids. From germline, CDR1 is MGHRA and CDR2 YSYEKL. The V and J ends lost 8 bases and 2 bases respectively, with 15 bases between them. CDR3 sequence: CASRSEGRNYGYTF. The CDR3 DNA reads as TGCGCCAGCCGTTCGGAGGGGCGCAACTATGGCTACACCTTC.

The chain recombines TRBV19 with TRBJ2-5, with 15 bases matching TRBD2. The CDR3 contains 20 residues. V lost 2 bases to trimming and J lost 2 bases; unmatched junction nucleotides: 12. Germline values: CDR1 LNHDA, CDR2 SQIVND (reference sequence). The CDR3, as DNA: TGTGCCAGTAGTATAACGGGGACTAGCGGGAGGTCAACTCGTCAAGAGACCCAGTACTTC. Residues: CASSITGTSGRSTRQETQYF.

In this sample, this clone turned up once. The rearrangement links TRBV19 to TRBJ2-1, with 7 bases that match TRBD2. J gave up 6 bases and V 5 bases, and 7 bases lay outside the gene matches. The CDR3 totals 14 residues. In germline, CDR1 is LNHDA, CDR2 SQIVND (reference sequence). The CDR3 nucleotides read TGTGCCAGTAGTGCCCTAGGGAGGGCCAATGAGCAGTTCTTC. As protein: CASSALGRANEQFF.

J is TRBJ2-2 and V is TRBV5-6, with D uncertain. Germline CDR1 reads SGHDT; CDR2 reads YYEEEE. The CDR3 consists of 17 residues. V lost 4 bases to trimming and J lost 3 bases, with 19 bases between them. CDR3 coding DNA: TGTGCCAGCAGCCTGAAGTTGGTGGCCTCGGACACCGGGGAGCTGTTTTTT. Amino acids: CASSLKLVASDTGELFF.

The V and J genes are TRBV7-7 and TRBJ2-1; D is ambiguous. The CDR3 covers 16 residues. The ends were cut back, 5 bases at V and 5 bases at J, with 19 bases in the middle. Per germline, CDR1 SSHAT and CDR2 FNYEAQ (reference sequence). The CDR3 bases are TGTGCCAGCAGCCCACGACTGGCTCGGACCCACAATGAGCAGTTCTTC. Its translation is CASSPRLARTHNEQFF.

The chain has TRBV6-5 and TRBJ1-2; D gene unclear. The CDR3 totals 13 residues. CDR1 and CDR2 (germline): MNHEY, SVGAGI. The germline V and J ends were trimmed by 6 bases and 0 bases, with 8 bases remaining between them. The DNA for the CDR3 is TGTGCCAGCAGCCCCCTAGCTAACTATGGCTACACCTTC. This gives the protein CASSPLANYGYTF.

This chain joins TRBV27 and TRBJ2-1; D remains unclear. The CDR3 is 11 amino acids. The germline V gene has CDR1 MNHEY and CDR2 SMNVEV (reference sequence). V was pared by 5 bases and J by 7 bases, with 6 bases between. In DNA form, the CDR3 reads TGTGCCAGCAGTCGAGGAAATGAGCAGTTCTTC. Protein: CASSRGNEQFF.

The chain carries TRBV27 and TRBJ1-1; D might be TRBD1 (5 bases). Per germline, CDR1 MNHEY and CDR2 SMNVEV (reference sequence). V was cut by 5 bases and J by 2 bases, with 15 bases left in between. The CDR3 totals 15 residues. This CDR3 is CASSPSYGGNTEAFF. In nucleotides, the CDR3 is TGTGCCAGCAGTCCCTCCTATGGGGGTAACACTGAAGCTTTCTTT.

In this sample, this clone turned up a few times. The rearrangement joins TRBV5-1 to TRBJ2-2; D gene ambiguous. There are 16 residues in the CDR3. In germline, CDR1 is SGHRS, CDR2 YFSETQ. Trimming removed 0 bases at V and 1 base at J, with 10 bases between. Here the CDR3 reads CASSLARQRNTGELFF. CDR3 DNA: TGCGCCAGCAGCTTGGCAAGACAAAGGAACACCGGGGAGCTGTTTTTT. Full variable domain (missing parts from reference TRBV5-1 and TRBJ2-2): KAGVTQTPRYLIKTRGQQVTLSCSPISGHRSVSWYQQTPGQGLQFLFEYFSETQRNKGNFPGRFSGRQFSNSRSEMNVSTLELGDSALYLCASSLARQRNTGELFFGEGSRLTVL.

This chain's CDR3 is CASSLTSGSQETQYF. CDR3 DNA sequence: TGTGCCAGCAGCCTGACTAGCGGCTCGCAAGAGACCCAGTACTTC. The gene calls are TRBV28 and TRBJ2-5; 9 nucleotides line up with TRBD2. Looked up from germline, CDR1 is MDHEN and CDR2 is SYDVKM. The CDR3 is 15 amino acids. The V gene end was trimmed by 6 bases and the J gene end by 2 bases; junction bases not matched to a gene: 7. The complete variable domain, with remaining parts taken from reference TRBV28 and TRBJ2-5, reads DVKVTQSSRYLVKRTGEKVFLECVQDMDHENMFWYRQDPGLGLRLIYFSYDVKMKEKGDIPEGYSVSREKKERFSLILESASTNQTSMYLCASSLTSGSQETQYFGPGTRLLVL.

V gene TRBV29-1 combines with J gene TRBJ1-4; D not certain. V dropped 4 bases and J dropped 3 bases, with 9 bases sitting between them. Germline CDR1 and CDR2: SQVTM and ANQGSEA. This CDR3 is built from 13 residues. This CDR3 reads CSVGETPNEKLFF. The DNA of the CDR3 is TGCAGCGTTGGTGAAACTCCTAATGAAAAACTGTTTTTT.

The V call is TRBV5-1, the J call TRBJ2-7; D is undetermined. The germline V gene has CDR1 SGHRS and CDR2 YFSETQ. CDR3 length: 14 residues. Trimming removed 0 bases from V and 4 bases from J, with 11 bases in between. CDR3 sequence reads: CASSLEGLGYEQYF. The CDR3 DNA reads as TGCGCCAGCAGCTTGGAGGGTTTGGGGTACGAGCAGTACTTC.

V usage is TRBV9 and J usage is TRBJ2-7, with D perhaps being TRBD1 or TRBD2 (6 bases each). The V and J ends lost 0 bases and 0 bases respectively, with 10 bases between them. The CDR3 covers 15 residues. The germline CDR1 and CDR2 sequences are SGDLS and YYNGEE. CDR3 sequence reads: CASSVEGGPSYEQYF. Written as DNA, the CDR3 is TGTGCCAGCAGCGTAGAGGGGGGTCCCTCCTACGAGCAGTACTTC.

The V and J genes are TRBV6-6 and TRBJ1-2; 12 nucleotides match TRBD1. V shed 5 bases, J shed 12 bases, and the junction held 7 bases outside the gene matches. CDR3 length equals 13 residues. Germline V lookup: CDR1 MNHNY, CDR2 SVGAGI (reference sequence). The CDR3 is CASSVQGQGADTF. The CDR3 DNA reads as TGTGCCAGCAGTGTCCAGGGACAGGGGGCGGACACCTTC.

V and J are TRBV6-1 and TRBJ1-2, with 10 nucleotides matching TRBD1. The J segment lost 1 base and the V segment lost 7 bases, leaving 6 bases of the junction unmatched. The CDR3 totals 15 residues. Germline V gene sequence: CDR1 MNHNS, CDR2 SASEGT. The CDR3 sequence is CASTRQGAHNYGYTF. The CDR3 coding sequence is TGTGCCAGCACCCGACAGGGGGCGCATAACTATGGCTACACCTTC.

This sequence joins TRBV11-2 and TRBJ2-1, with D hard to call. V was clipped by 5 bases and J by 8 bases, with 10 bases between them. CDR3 length: 12 residues. CDR1 is SGHAT, CDR2 FQNNGV, per germline. CDR3 in amino acids: CASSRISYEQFF. In DNA form, the CDR3 reads TGTGCCAGCAGCCGTATTAGTTATGAGCAGTTCTTC.

The rearrangement uses TRBV5-1 and TRBJ2-2, with TRBD2 matching 10 bases. The CDR3 extends over 15 amino acids. J gave up 8 bases and V 4 bases, and 8 bases lay outside the gene matches. Germline CDR1 SGHRS, CDR2 YFSETQ. CDR3 coding DNA: TGCGCCAGCAGCACCGGGACTAGCGACATTGGGGAGCTGTTTTTT. This sequence encodes CASSTGTSDIGELFF.